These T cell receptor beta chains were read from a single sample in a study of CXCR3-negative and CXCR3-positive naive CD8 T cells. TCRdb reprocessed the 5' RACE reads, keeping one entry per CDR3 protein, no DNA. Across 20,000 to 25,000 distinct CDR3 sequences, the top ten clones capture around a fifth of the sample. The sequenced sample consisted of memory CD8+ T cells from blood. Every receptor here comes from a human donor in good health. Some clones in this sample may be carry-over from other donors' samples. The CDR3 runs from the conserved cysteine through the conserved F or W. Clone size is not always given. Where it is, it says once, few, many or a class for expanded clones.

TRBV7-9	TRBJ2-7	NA	CASSSSGITSYEQYF
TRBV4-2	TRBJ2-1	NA	CASSQERVGLAGYEQFF
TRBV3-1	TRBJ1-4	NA	CASSQVAGYSGRGEKLFF
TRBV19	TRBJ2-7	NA	CASSKQGLYEQYF
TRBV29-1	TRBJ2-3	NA	CSVDRTGPSTDTQYF
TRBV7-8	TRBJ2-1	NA	CASSLSSSGRYNEQFF
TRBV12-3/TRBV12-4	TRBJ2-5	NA	CASSLDGGNQETQYF
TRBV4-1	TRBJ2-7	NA	CASSQVGPLYEQYF
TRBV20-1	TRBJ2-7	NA	CSARDPKGQGIEQYF
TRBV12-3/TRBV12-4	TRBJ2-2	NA	CASSPTLGFGELFF
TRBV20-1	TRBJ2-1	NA	CSARDQLAGGPANEQFF
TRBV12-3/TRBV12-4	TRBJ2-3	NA	CASSFITDTQYF
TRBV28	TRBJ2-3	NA	CASSPHSSGELFTDTQYF
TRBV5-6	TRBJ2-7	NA	CASSFYRGGYEQYF
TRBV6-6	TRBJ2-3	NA	CASSITGAPKHTQYF
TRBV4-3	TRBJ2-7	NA	CASSQDTGFGNEQYF
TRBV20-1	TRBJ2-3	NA	CSARDLTGSTDTQYF
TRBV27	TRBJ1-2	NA	CASSLFQGQAGYTF
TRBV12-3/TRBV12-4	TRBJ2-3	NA	CASSFASGFTDTQYF
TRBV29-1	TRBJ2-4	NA	CSVETSGSKNIQYF
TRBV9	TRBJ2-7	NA	CASGTGVLSYEQYF
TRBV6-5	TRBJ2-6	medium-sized	CASKELLGANVLTF
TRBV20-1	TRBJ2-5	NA	CSARDGNPQETQYF
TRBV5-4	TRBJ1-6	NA	CASSSGPPSYNSPLHF
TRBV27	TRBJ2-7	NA	CASSFTDDSYEQYF
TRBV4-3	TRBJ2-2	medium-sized	CASSQDAPGGPGELFF
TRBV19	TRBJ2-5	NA	CASSTSLAGGLKTQYF
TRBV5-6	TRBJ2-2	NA	CASSRESTGELFF
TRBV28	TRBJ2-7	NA	CASSLSRSYLQFYEQYF
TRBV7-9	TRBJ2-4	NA	CASSPSGPVMDIQYF
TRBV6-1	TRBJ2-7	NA	CARYRAPHYEQYF
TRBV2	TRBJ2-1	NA	CASTREDFNEQFF
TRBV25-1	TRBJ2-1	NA	CASSATDSLYNEQFF
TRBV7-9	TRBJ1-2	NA	CASSAPVGQGGRYTF
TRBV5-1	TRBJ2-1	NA	CASGNGLADNEQFF
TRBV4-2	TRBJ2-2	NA	CASSQDERGELFF